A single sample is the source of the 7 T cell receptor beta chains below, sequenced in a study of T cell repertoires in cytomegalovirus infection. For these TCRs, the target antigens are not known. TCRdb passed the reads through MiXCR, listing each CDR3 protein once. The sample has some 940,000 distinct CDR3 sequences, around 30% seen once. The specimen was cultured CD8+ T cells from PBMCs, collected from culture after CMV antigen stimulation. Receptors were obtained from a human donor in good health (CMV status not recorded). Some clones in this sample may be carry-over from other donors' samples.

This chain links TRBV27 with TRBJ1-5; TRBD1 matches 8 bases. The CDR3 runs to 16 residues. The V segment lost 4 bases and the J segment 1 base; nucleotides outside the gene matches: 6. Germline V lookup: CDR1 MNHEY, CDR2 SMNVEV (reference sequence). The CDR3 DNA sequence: TGTGCCAGCAGTTGGACAGGGCCTTCGAGCAATCAGCCCCAGCATTTT. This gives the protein CASSWTGPSSNQPQHF.

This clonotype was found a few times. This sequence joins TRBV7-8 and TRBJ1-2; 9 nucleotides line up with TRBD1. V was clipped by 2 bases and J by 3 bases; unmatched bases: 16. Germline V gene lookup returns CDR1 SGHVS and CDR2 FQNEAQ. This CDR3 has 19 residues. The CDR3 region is CASSLTPQGALGYDYGYTF. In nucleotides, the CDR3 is TGTGCCAGCAGCTTAACCCCACAGGGGGCGCTGGGATATGACTATGGCTACACCTTC.

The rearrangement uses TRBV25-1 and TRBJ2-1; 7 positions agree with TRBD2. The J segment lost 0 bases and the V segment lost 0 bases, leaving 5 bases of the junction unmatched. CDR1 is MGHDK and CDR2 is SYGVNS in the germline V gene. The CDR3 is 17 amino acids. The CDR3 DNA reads TGTGCCAGCAGTGAATATTGGGTAGCGGGCTCCTACAATGAGCAGTTCTTC. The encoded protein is CASSEYWVAGSYNEQFF.

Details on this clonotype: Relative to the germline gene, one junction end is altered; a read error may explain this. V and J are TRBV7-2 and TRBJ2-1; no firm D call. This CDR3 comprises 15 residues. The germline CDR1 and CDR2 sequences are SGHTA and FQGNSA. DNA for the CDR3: TGTGCCGGCAGGCCATTTCCGAGCTCCTACAATGAGCAGTTCTTC. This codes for CAGRPFPSSYNEQFF.

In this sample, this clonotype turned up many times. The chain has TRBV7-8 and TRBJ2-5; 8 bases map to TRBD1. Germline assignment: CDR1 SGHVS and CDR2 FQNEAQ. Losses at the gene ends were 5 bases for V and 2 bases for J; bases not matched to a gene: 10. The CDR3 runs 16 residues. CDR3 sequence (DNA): TGTGCCAGCAGCGCTTACTGGACAGGGACTCAAGAGACCCAGTACTTC. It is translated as CASSAYWTGTQETQYF. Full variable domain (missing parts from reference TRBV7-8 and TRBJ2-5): GAGVSQSPRYKVAKRGQDVALRCDPISGHVSLFWYQQALGQGPEFLTYFQNEAQLDKSGLPSDRFFAERPEGSVSTLKIQRTQQEDSAVYLCASSAYWTGTQETQYFGPGTRLLVL.

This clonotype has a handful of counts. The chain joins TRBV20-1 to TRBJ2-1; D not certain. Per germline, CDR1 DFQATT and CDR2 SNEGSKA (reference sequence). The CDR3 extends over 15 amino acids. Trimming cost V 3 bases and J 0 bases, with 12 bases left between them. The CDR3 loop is CSASPRAGSYNEQFF. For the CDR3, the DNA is TGCAGTGCTAGCCCTAGGGCAGGCTCCTACAATGAGCAGTTCTTC.

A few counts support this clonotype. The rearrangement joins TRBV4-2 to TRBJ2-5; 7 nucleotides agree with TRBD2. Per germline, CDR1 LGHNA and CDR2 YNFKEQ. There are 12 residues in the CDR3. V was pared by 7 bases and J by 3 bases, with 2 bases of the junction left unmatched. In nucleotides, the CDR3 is TGTGCCAGCATGGGGGGGGAAGAGACCCAGTACTTC. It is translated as CASMGGEETQYF.